These T cell receptor beta chains were read from a single sample in a study of regulatory T cells in long-lasting Graves disease. TCRdb reanalysed the multiplex PCR reads using MiXCR and keeps one entry per CDR3 protein. The repertoire has 410,000 or so distinct CDR3 sequences, 14% to 15% of them found once; the top ten carry over 15%. This same sample was also taken into another study, of T cells in Graves' hyperthyroidism and ophthalmopathy.

Sequencing was performed on peripheral blood mononuclear cells (PBMCs), taken at new diagnosis, from a patient treated with antithyroid drugs. The receptors were sampled from a young woman with Graves disease. The CDR3 runs from the conserved cysteine through the conserved F or W. Fields, in order: V gene, D gene, J gene, clone size, CDR3 length, CDR3 DNA, CDR3 protein. A D gene is named only where the DNA matches it firmly. Clone size is not always given. Where it is, it says once, few, many or a class for expanded clones.

v_call: TRBV20-1; d_call: -; j_call: TRBJ2-7; clone_size: -; cdr3_length: 11; cdr3_nt: TGCAGTGCTTTACAGGACTACGAGCAGTACTTC; cdr3_aa: CSALQDYEQYF
v_call: TRBV2; d_call: -; j_call: TRBJ2-5; clone_size: few; cdr3_length: 11; cdr3_nt: TGTGCCAGCAGTGATGAAGAGACCCAGTACTTC; cdr3_aa: CASSDEETQYF
v_call: TRBV5-1; d_call: TRBD2; j_call: TRBJ2-1; clone_size: few; cdr3_length: 16; cdr3_nt: TGCGCCAGCAGCCCTGGACTAGCGGGAACCTACAATGAGCAGTTCTTC; cdr3_aa: CASSPGLAGTYNEQFF
v_call: TRBV11-2; d_call: -; j_call: TRBJ1-1; clone_size: many; cdr3_length: 15; cdr3_nt: TGTGCCAGCACCATCCCGGGCAGGGGAGATACTGAAGCTTTCTTT; cdr3_aa: CASTIPGRGDTEAFF
v_call: TRBV25-1; d_call: -; j_call: TRBJ2-3; clone_size: -; cdr3_length: 13; cdr3_nt: TGTGCCAGCAGTGAAACCGTCACAGATACGCAGTATTTT; cdr3_aa: CASSETVTDTQYF
v_call: TRBV24-1; d_call: -; j_call: TRBJ2-2; clone_size: -; cdr3_length: 12; cdr3_nt: TGTGCCACAGTAGGGGTTAACGGGGAGCTGTTTTTT; cdr3_aa: CATVGVNGELFF
v_call: TRBV7-2; d_call: TRBD2; j_call: TRBJ2-7; clone_size: -; cdr3_length: 15; cdr3_nt: TGTGCCAGCAGCCCTAGCGGTGGGGTGGGGAGAAAGCAGTACTTC; cdr3_aa: CASSPSGGVGRKQYF
v_call: TRBV5-1; d_call: TRBD1; j_call: TRBJ1-4; clone_size: few; cdr3_length: 16; cdr3_nt: TGCGCCAGCAGACAACAGGGGGGCACAACTAATGAAAAACTGTTTTTT; cdr3_aa: CASRQQGGTTNEKLFF
v_call: TRBV10-1; d_call: TRBD2; j_call: TRBJ2-3; clone_size: once; cdr3_length: 16; cdr3_nt: TGCGCCAGCAGTGAGTCGGGGCGGGAGGGCCACGATACGCAGTATTTT; cdr3_aa: CASSESGREGHDTQYF
v_call: TRBV11-3; d_call: TRBD2; j_call: TRBJ2-1; clone_size: few; cdr3_length: 15; cdr3_nt: TGTGCCAGCAGTTCTCCGGGACTAGCGGGAACTGAGCAGTTCTTC; cdr3_aa: CASSSPGLAGTEQFF
v_call: TRBV12-3/TRBV12-4; d_call: TRBD2; j_call: TRBJ2-2; clone_size: -; cdr3_length: 15; cdr3_nt: TGTGCCAGCAGTCCGGGGGGGGCAAACACCGGGGAGCTGTTTTTT; cdr3_aa: CASSPGGANTGELFF
v_call: TRBV24-1; d_call: -; j_call: TRBJ2-5; clone_size: few; cdr3_length: 14; cdr3_nt: TGTGCCACCAGTGACCTGGGGACGTGGGAGACCCAGTACTTC; cdr3_aa: CATSDLGTWETQYF
v_call: TRBV10-3; d_call: TRBD1; j_call: TRBJ1-2; clone_size: many; cdr3_length: 12; cdr3_nt: TGTGCCAGCACGGACAGGGGTGTTGGCTACACCTTC; cdr3_aa: CASTDRGVGYTF
v_call: TRBV10-3; d_call: TRBD1; j_call: TRBJ1-6; clone_size: -; cdr3_length: 16; cdr3_nt: TGTGCCATCAGTGAGTCACAGGGACAGGGAAATTCACCCCTCCACTTT; cdr3_aa: CAISESQGQGNSPLHF
v_call: TRBV5-1; d_call: -; j_call: TRBJ2-7; clone_size: few; cdr3_length: 15; cdr3_nt: TGCGCCAGCGCTCTGCAGCAGGGGGGATTCTACGAGCAGTACTTC; cdr3_aa: CASALQQGGFYEQYF
v_call: TRBV6-5; d_call: -; j_call: TRBJ2-1; clone_size: many; cdr3_length: 17; cdr3_nt: TGTGCCAGCAGTTACTCTTCCCACTTGAGCTCCTACAATGAGCAGTTCTTC; cdr3_aa: CASSYSSHLSSYNEQFF
v_call: TRBV2; d_call: TRBD1; j_call: TRBJ1-4; clone_size: -; cdr3_length: 17; cdr3_nt: TGTGCCAGCAGGGAGCGGGACAGGGGAAAAACTAATGAAAAACTGTTTTTT; cdr3_aa: CASRERDRGKTNEKLFF
v_call: TRBV7-9; d_call: TRBD2; j_call: TRBJ2-5; clone_size: few; cdr3_length: 16; cdr3_nt: TGTGCCAGCAGCATAACCCGACTAGCCCCCCAAGAGACCCAGTACTTC; cdr3_aa: CASSITRLAPQETQYF
v_call: TRBV19; d_call: -; j_call: TRBJ1-4; clone_size: -; cdr3_length: 14; cdr3_nt: TGTGCCAGTAGTATCGTCACGGAGGGTGAAAAACTGTTTTTT; cdr3_aa: CASSIVTEGEKLFF
v_call: TRBV6-2/TRBV6-3; d_call: -; j_call: TRBJ2-5; clone_size: few; cdr3_length: 14; cdr3_nt: TGTGTCAGCACCACGGGACCGGCGCGGGAGACCCAGTACTTC; cdr3_aa: CVSTTGPARETQYF
v_call: TRBV30; d_call: TRBD1; j_call: TRBJ1-2; clone_size: many; cdr3_length: 13; cdr3_nt: TGTGCCTTGATCGCAGGGGGGGTCTATGGCTACACCTTC; cdr3_aa: CALIAGGVYGYTF
v_call: TRBV24-1; d_call: TRBD1; j_call: TRBJ1-1; clone_size: -; cdr3_length: 15; cdr3_nt: TGTGCCACCAGTGGTACAGGGGGCCGGAACACTGAAGCTTTCTTT; cdr3_aa: CATSGTGGRNTEAFF
v_call: TRBV12-3/TRBV12-4; d_call: -; j_call: TRBJ2-7; clone_size: many; cdr3_length: 16; cdr3_nt: TGTGCCAGCAGCCCCCGCGGGGGCCCCGGCTCCTACGAGCAGTACTTC; cdr3_aa: CASSPRGGPGSYEQYF
v_call: TRBV27; d_call: -; j_call: TRBJ2-7; clone_size: many; cdr3_length: 18; cdr3_nt: TGTGCCAGCAGTTTAACGGGGGTATTTGGGATTCGGCCTGGCGAGCAGTACTTC; cdr3_aa: CASSLTGVFGIRPGEQYF
v_call: TRBV28; d_call: -; j_call: TRBJ2-7; clone_size: many; cdr3_length: 12; cdr3_nt: TGTGCCAGCCCCTCAGGATCCGGCGAGCAGTACTTC; cdr3_aa: CASPSGSGEQYF
v_call: TRBV24-1; d_call: -; j_call: TRBJ2-1; clone_size: -; cdr3_length: 15; cdr3_nt: TGTGCCACCAGTGATCCCGGGACATACTACAATGAGCAGTTCTTC; cdr3_aa: CATSDPGTYYNEQFF
v_call: TRBV20-1; d_call: TRBD2; j_call: TRBJ2-2; clone_size: -; cdr3_length: 15; cdr3_nt: TGCAGTGCAGAAAATCTAGCGGGAGACACCGGGGAGCTGTTTTTT; cdr3_aa: CSAENLAGDTGELFF
v_call: TRBV11-2; d_call: TRBD2; j_call: TRBJ2-4; clone_size: -; cdr3_length: 15; cdr3_nt: TGTGCCAGCAGCTCTATCCTCTCGACTAGCGGGAGCTGTTTCTTC; cdr3_aa: CASSSILSTSGSCFF
v_call: TRBV15; d_call: -; j_call: TRBJ1-2; clone_size: -; cdr3_length: 16; cdr3_nt: TGTGCCACCAGCAGAGATCCCACAGGGACGAACTATGGCTACACCTTC; cdr3_aa: CATSRDPTGTNYGYTF
v_call: TRBV6-2/TRBV6-3; d_call: -; j_call: TRBJ2-1; clone_size: many; cdr3_length: 16; cdr3_nt: TGTGCCAGCAAAGCCTTTAGCGGGACAGGGCGCAATGAGCAGTTCTTC; cdr3_aa: CASKAFSGTGRNEQFF
v_call: TRBV2; d_call: TRBD2; j_call: TRBJ2-3; clone_size: many; cdr3_length: 16; cdr3_nt: TGTGCCAGCAGTGTTTTAGCGGGAGGAGGCGCAGATACGCAGTATTTT; cdr3_aa: CASSVLAGGGADTQYF
v_call: TRBV12-3/TRBV12-4; d_call: TRBD1; j_call: TRBJ2-3; clone_size: -; cdr3_length: 14; cdr3_nt: TGTGCCAGCAGTTTAGGGACAGGGATAGATACGCAGTATTTT; cdr3_aa: CASSLGTGIDTQYF
v_call: TRBV7-2; d_call: -; j_call: TRBJ1-6; clone_size: few; cdr3_length: 14; cdr3_nt: TGTGCCAGCAGCCCGGATTGGGGGTCCTCACCCCTCCACTTT; cdr3_aa: CASSPDWGSSPLHF
v_call: TRBV7-2; d_call: TRBD2; j_call: TRBJ2-7; clone_size: -; cdr3_length: 15; cdr3_nt: TGTGCCAGCAGCTTAGAAGCGCGGGAGGGGCCCGAGCAGTACTTC; cdr3_aa: CASSLEAREGPEQYF
v_call: TRBV11-2; d_call: -; j_call: TRBJ2-1; clone_size: few; cdr3_length: 15; cdr3_nt: TGTGCCAGCAGCTTAGGGACTTACTCCTACAATGAGCAGTTCTTC; cdr3_aa: CASSLGTYSYNEQFF
v_call: TRBV20-1; d_call: TRBD1; j_call: TRBJ2-5; clone_size: many; cdr3_length: 14; cdr3_nt: TGCAGTGCCCTTGAGACAGGGGGTGGGGAGACCCAGTACTTC; cdr3_aa: CSALETGGGETQYF
v_call: TRBV12-3/TRBV12-4; d_call: -; j_call: TRBJ2-7; clone_size: -; cdr3_length: 11; cdr3_nt: TGTGCCAGCAGTTTGGTCCACGAGCAGTACTTC; cdr3_aa: CASSLVHEQYF
v_call: TRBV5-1; d_call: TRBD1; j_call: TRBJ2-3; clone_size: -; cdr3_length: 15; cdr3_nt: TGCGCCAGCAGCTTCCGGGACAGGACCACAGATACGCAGTATTTT; cdr3_aa: CASSFRDRTTDTQYF
v_call: TRBV6-2/TRBV6-3; d_call: -; j_call: TRBJ1-3; clone_size: -; cdr3_length: 14; cdr3_nt: TGTGCCAGCAGCGTGGACAACGGGGCGAACACCATATATTTT; cdr3_aa: CASSVDNGANTIYF
v_call: TRBV10-3; d_call: TRBD1; j_call: TRBJ2-3; clone_size: many; cdr3_length: 16; cdr3_nt: TGTGCCATCAGGCGGGACAGGGATCCGGACACAGATACGCAGTATTTT; cdr3_aa: CAIRRDRDPDTDTQYF
v_call: TRBV28; d_call: TRBD2; j_call: TRBJ2-5; clone_size: many; cdr3_length: 11; cdr3_nt: TGTGCCAGCAGCACCGGACTAGTTCAGTACTTC; cdr3_aa: CASSTGLVQYF
v_call: TRBV10-2; d_call: TRBD2; j_call: TRBJ2-2; clone_size: -; cdr3_length: 15; cdr3_nt: TGCGCCAGCAGCGGACTAGCGGTGAACACCGGGGAGCTGTTTTTT; cdr3_aa: CASSGLAVNTGELFF
v_call: TRBV11-2; d_call: -; j_call: TRBJ2-4; clone_size: many; cdr3_length: 15; cdr3_nt: TGTGCCAGCAGCTTAGAAACTAGAGTCCTAGGCATTCAGTACTTC; cdr3_aa: CASSLETRVLGIQYF
v_call: TRBV29-1; d_call: TRBD1; j_call: TRBJ1-5; clone_size: -; cdr3_length: 16; cdr3_nt: TGCAGCGTTGAACGGGACAGGGGGACTAGCAATCAGCCCCAGCATTTT; cdr3_aa: CSVERDRGTSNQPQHF
v_call: TRBV4-2; d_call: TRBD1; j_call: TRBJ1-3; clone_size: many; cdr3_length: 16; cdr3_nt: TGTGCCAGCAGCCTTGGACAGGGGGCCTCTGGAAACACCATATATTTT; cdr3_aa: CASSLGQGASGNTIYF
v_call: TRBV2; d_call: TRBD2; j_call: TRBJ2-5; clone_size: many; cdr3_length: 18; cdr3_nt: TGTGCCAGCAGTGAAGAGTTAGCGGGAGGCGGTCTACGGGAGACCCAGTACTTC; cdr3_aa: CASSEELAGGGLRETQYF
v_call: TRBV5-1; d_call: -; j_call: TRBJ2-7; clone_size: many; cdr3_length: 15; cdr3_nt: TGCGCCAGCAGCTTGACTAGGACTTCTCCAGCCGAGCAGTACTTC; cdr3_aa: CASSLTRTSPAEQYF
v_call: TRBV20-1; d_call: -; j_call: TRBJ2-1; clone_size: many; cdr3_length: 14; cdr3_nt: TGCAGGCCAATTGCCCAATATTCCTACAATGAGCAGTTCTTC; cdr3_aa: CRPIAQYSYNEQFF
v_call: TRBV6-5; d_call: -; j_call: TRBJ2-7; clone_size: many; cdr3_length: 13; cdr3_nt: TGTGCCAGCAGTTACGGGGGGGCCCACGAGCAGTACTTC; cdr3_aa: CASSYGGAHEQYF
v_call: TRBV28; d_call: -; j_call: TRBJ2-1; clone_size: many; cdr3_length: 15; cdr3_nt: TGTGCCAGCAGTTCTAGCCCTAACCAACGGAATGAGCAGTTCTTC; cdr3_aa: CASSSSPNQRNEQFF
v_call: TRBV18; d_call: TRBD2; j_call: TRBJ2-2; clone_size: -; cdr3_length: 16; cdr3_nt: TGTGCCAGCTCACGGACTAGCGGGAGAACGGGCGGGGAGCTGTTTTTT; cdr3_aa: CASSRTSGRTGGELFF
v_call: TRBV2; d_call: -; j_call: TRBJ2-3; clone_size: many; cdr3_length: 14; cdr3_nt: TGTGCCAGCAGTCCGGGCCATTCAATTGATACGCAGTATTTT; cdr3_aa: CASSPGHSIDTQYF
v_call: TRBV12-3/TRBV12-4; d_call: -; j_call: TRBJ1-5; clone_size: -; cdr3_length: 13; cdr3_nt: TGTGCCAGCAGTAAACAAGGTTATCAGCCCCAGCATTTT; cdr3_aa: CASSKQGYQPQHF
v_call: TRBV2; d_call: TRBD2; j_call: TRBJ2-3; clone_size: many; cdr3_length: 16; cdr3_nt: TGTGCCAGCAGTCCCGGGACTAGCGGCCCCACAGATACGCAGTATTTT; cdr3_aa: CASSPGTSGPTDTQYF
v_call: TRBV7-9; d_call: -; j_call: TRBJ2-7; clone_size: few; cdr3_length: 18; cdr3_nt: TGTGCCAGCAGCTTTCTTACCCCCCGCGCCTATCCCTCCTACGAGCAGTACTTC; cdr3_aa: CASSFLTPRAYPSYEQYF
v_call: TRBV11-2; d_call: -; j_call: TRBJ2-1; clone_size: many; cdr3_length: 14; cdr3_nt: TGTGCCAGCAGCTTAGATCCCTCTGGGGTTGAGCAGTTCTTC; cdr3_aa: CASSLDPSGVEQFF
v_call: TRBV15; d_call: -; j_call: TRBJ2-3; clone_size: many; cdr3_length: 15; cdr3_nt: TGTGCCACCAGCAGAGAGACCGGGAGCACAGATACGCAGTATTTT; cdr3_aa: CATSRETGSTDTQYF